The 26 T cell receptor beta chains below come from one sample, sequenced in a study of identical twins. Via MiXCR, TCRdb re-called the 5' RACE reads, giving one row per CDR3 protein. The sample consists of roughly 690,000 distinct CDR3 sequences, 21% of them appearing once. These sequences were also reported in another study, on T cells expressing NK-cell markers.

Sequencing was performed on PBMCs. The source is a young woman in good health.

This clonotype was seen more than once but under ten times. The chain is built from TRBV12-3 or TRBV12-4 and TRBJ2-5; unclear D gene. V was cut by 4 bases and J by 4 bases, with 13 bases left in between. The length of the CDR3 is 14 residues. As DNA, the CDR3 is TGTGCCAGCAGTTGTAAGGAGTGCAGAGAGACCCAGTACTTC. Protein product: CASSCKECRETQYF.

This clonotype was counted many times. V and J are TRBV20-1 and TRBJ2-1, with no clear D. This CDR3 spans 12 amino acids. Germline V CDR1 and CDR2: DFQATT, SNEGSKA (reference sequence). V gave up 4 bases and J gave up 10 bases, with 14 bases separating them. CDR3 in DNA: TGCAGTGCTACCCTACTGGTAAAGGAGCAGTTCTTC. It is translated as CSATLLVKEQFF.

This sequence joins TRBV20-1 and TRBJ2-4, with D uncertain. CDR3 length: 15 amino acids. Trimming left V 3 bases short and J 0 bases short, with 12 bases between. Germline CDR1 is DFQATT and CDR2 is SNEGSKA (reference sequence). Here the CDR3 DNA reads TGCAGTGCTAGTGAGCGACTGGGAGCCAAAAACATTCAGTACTTC. Translated, it gives CSASERLGAKNIQYF.

The chain recombines TRBV29-1 with TRBJ2-2; D remains ambiguous. Germline CDR1 reads SQVTM; CDR2 reads ANQGSEA. V gave up 5 bases and J gave up 4 bases, with 8 bases separating them. This CDR3 contains 12 residues. The CDR3 loop reads CSVLWPTGELFF. The CDR3 DNA sequence: TGCAGCGTTCTCTGGCCCACCGGGGAGCTGTTTTTT.

This sequence joins TRBV20-1 and TRBJ2-7; D is perhaps TRBD1 or TRBD2 (6 bases each). Per germline, CDR1 DFQATT and CDR2 SNEGSKA (reference sequence). Trimming took 6 bases from V and 2 from J, leaving 17 bases between them. This CDR3 region has 14 residues. CDR3 protein: CSAHPGGTTYEQYF. In DNA form, the CDR3 reads TGCAGTGCCCACCCTGGCGGGACAACCTACGAGCAGTACTTC.

This clonotype was counted between two and nine times. The chain uses TRBV7-2 and TRBJ2-1; D remains unclear. With 0 bases removed from V and 0 bases from J, the gap between germline ends came to 6 bases. Germline V gene lookup returns CDR1 SGHTA and CDR2 FQGNSA. The CDR3 runs to 15 residues. This chain's CDR3 is CASSLAWSSYNEQFF. CDR3 in DNA: TGTGCCAGCAGCTTAGCATGGAGCTCCTACAATGAGCAGTTCTTC.

This clonotype showed up just a few times. The chain uses TRBV20-1 and TRBJ1-2; D is possibly TRBD1 (6 bases). There are 12 residues in the CDR3. Trimming left V 5 bases short and J 8 bases short, with 15 bases between. Germline V gene sequence: CDR1 DFQATT, CDR2 SNEGSKA (reference sequence). The CDR3 DNA sequence: TGCAGTGCTCAATCGACAGGTGGCGGCTACACCTTC. It encodes CSAQSTGGGYTF.

The chain joins TRBV6-5 to TRBJ2-7; D not resolved. Per germline, CDR1 MNHEY and CDR2 SVGAGI. This CDR3 has 13 residues. V lost 2 bases and J 7 bases, leaving 12 bases between the germline ends. DNA of the CDR3: TGTGCCAGCAGTTACGACGGAGTGGGGGAGCAGTACTTC. This encodes CASSYDGVGEQYF.

The rearrangement joins TRBV20-1 to TRBJ2-2; D unresolved. CDR1 is DFQATT and CDR2 is SNEGSKA in the germline V gene (reference sequence). V shed 3 bases and J shed 0 bases, with 2 bases lying between them. This CDR3 is 12 amino acids long. The CDR3 spells CSASANTGELFF. The CDR3 DNA sequence: TGCAGTGCTAGCGCGAACACCGGGGAGCTGTTTTTT.

The rearrangement joins TRBV19 to TRBJ1-1, with D perhaps TRBD1 (5 bases). Germline V gene sequence: CDR1 LNHDA, CDR2 SQIVND (reference sequence). The ends were cut back, 7 bases at V and 4 bases at J, with 13 bases in the middle. The CDR3 totals 13 residues. CDR3 in amino acids: CASNLDGGTEAFF. The CDR3 bases are TGTGCCAGTAACCTCGACGGGGGCACTGAAGCTTTCTTT.

This clonotype came up a few times. V gene TRBV4-3 combines with J gene TRBJ1-4; D is perhaps TRBD1 (5 bases). Trimming left V 0 bases short and J 10 bases short, with 18 bases between. The CDR3 contains 16 residues. Looked up from germline, CDR1 is LGHNA and CDR2 is YSLEER. DNA for the CDR3: TGCGCCAGCAGCCAAGATGCGACCCTCCGGGGGGGAAAACTGTTTTTT. Protein: CASSQDATLRGGKLFF.

This clonotype was picked up a small number of times. The chain combines TRBV6-5 with TRBJ2-1; TRBD2 is a possible D gene (5 bases). V was trimmed by 1 base and J by 9 bases, leaving 13 bases between them. The length of the CDR3 is 14 residues. Germline CDR1 is MNHEY and CDR2 is SVGAGI. The CDR3 sequence: CASSYFSAAGEQFF. For the CDR3, the DNA is TGTGCCAGCAGTTACTTTTCAGCTGCGGGTGAGCAGTTCTTC.

In this sample, this clonotype turned up many times. The genes are TRBV20-1 and TRBJ2-3; D unresolved. Between the trimmed V and J ends, which lost 5 bases and 2 bases, there was a span of 11 bases. The CDR3 is made up of 13 amino acids. Per germline, CDR1 DFQATT and CDR2 SNEGSKA (reference sequence). The CDR3 DNA reads TGCAGTGCTGGGTCCCCGCCCACAGATACGCAGTATTTT. Residues: CSAGSPPTDTQYF.

This clonotype was picked up a small number of times. The CDR3 DNA is TGTGCCAGCACCCCACTAGCGGCTGTACCCTACAATGAGCAGTTCTTC. Translated, it gives CASTPLAAVPYNEQFF. The chain links TRBV6-2 or TRBV6-3 to TRBJ2-1; 8 nucleotides line up with TRBD2. J was trimmed by 2 bases and V by 7 bases; bases with no gene match: 10. Germline loops: CDR1 MNHEY, CDR2 SVGEGT. This CDR3 is 16 amino acids long.

The chain uses TRBV10-1 and TRBJ2-4; D call uncertain. The germline CDR1 and CDR2 sequences are WNHNN and SYGVQD (reference sequence). V was shortened by 3 bases and J by 0 bases, with 12 bases between the two germline ends. The CDR3 loop spans 16 amino acids. CDR3 nucleotide sequence: TGCGCCAGCAGTGATACCGCAATTCTAGCCAAAAACATTCAGTACTTC. As protein: CASSDTAILAKNIQYF.

The rearrangement links TRBV7-7 to TRBJ2-2; D uncertain. In germline, CDR1 is SSHAT, CDR2 FNYEAQ (reference sequence). V lost 1 base and J 4 bases, leaving 7 bases between the germline ends. The CDR3 spans 14 residues. Here the CDR3 DNA reads TGTGCCAGCAGCTTAGATTGGACCACCGGGGAGCTGTTTTTT. This sequence encodes CASSLDWTTGELFF.

This clonotype was recorded at least ten times. The CDR3 sequence is CAWSGLAGSSYNEQFF. For the CDR3, the DNA is TGTGCCTGGAGTGGGCTAGCGGGATCTTCCTACAATGAGCAGTTCTTC. V and J are TRBV30 and TRBJ2-1; TRBD2 aligns across 9 bases. The germline CDR1 and CDR2 sequences are GTSNPN and SVGIG (reference sequence). The CDR3 is 16 amino acids. J lost 1 base, V lost 1 base, and 5 bases had no gene match.

The chain combines TRBV20-1 with TRBJ1-6; TRBD1 matches 8 bases. Germline V lookup: CDR1 DFQATT, CDR2 SNEGSKA (reference sequence). The CDR3 has 13 amino acids. V shed 5 bases and J 10 bases; nucleotides not matched to a gene: 7. CDR3 DNA sequence: TGCAGTGCTTCTGACAGGGGTAGATCACCCCTCCACTTT. Protein product: CSASDRGRSPLHF.

There are many counts of this clonotype. The genes are TRBV29-1 and TRBJ1-2; TRBD1 aligns across 9 bases. Looked up from germline, CDR1 is SQVTM and CDR2 is ANQGSEA. Losses at the gene ends were 6 bases for V and 6 bases for J; bases not matched to a gene: 11. The CDR3 sequence is 14 residues long. The CDR3 DNA is TGCAGCGTCGCTCACAGGGGGCATTATGATGGCTACACCTTC. It translates to CSVAHRGHYDGYTF. Full variable domain (missing parts from reference TRBV29-1 and TRBJ1-2): SAVISQKPSRDICQRGTSLTIQCQVDSQVTMMFWYRQQPGQSLTLIATANQGSEATYESGFVIDKFPISRPNLTFSTLTVSNMSPEDSSIYLCSVAHRGHYDGYTFGSGTRLTVV.

About this clonotype: The germline gene is not matched at one end of the junction; a read error may be the cause. J is TRBJ1-1 and V is TRBV7-2; D is uncertain. Germline assignment: CDR1 SGHTA and CDR2 FQGNSA. The CDR3 runs 11 residues. The DNA for the CDR3 is TGTGCCAGCAGCTTAGCGCTAGAACAGCACTTT. Translation: CASSLALEQHF.

The chain has TRBV6-5 and TRBJ1-2; D ambiguous. Germline CDR1 reads MNHEY; CDR2 reads SVGAGI. This CDR3 contains 16 residues. Between the trimmed V and J ends, which lost 0 bases and 5 bases, there was a span of 16 bases. The CDR3 protein is CASSYSGRVSGYGYTF. For the CDR3, the DNA is TGTGCCAGCAGTTACTCGGGGAGGGTAAGCGGTTATGGCTACACCTTC.

This clonotype was observed a handful of times. J is TRBJ1-2 and V is TRBV12-3 or TRBV12-4; D might be TRBD1 (5 bases). Trimming removed 1 base from V and 8 bases from J, with 11 bases in between. The CDR3 is 13 residues long. The CDR3 bases are TGTGCCAGCAGTTTAGAAGCCGGGACGGGCTACACCTTC. This gives the protein CASSLEAGTGYTF.

This clonotype was seen more than once but under ten times. The chain is built from TRBV20-1 and TRBJ2-7, with unresolved D. This CDR3 contains 12 residues. V was trimmed by 0 bases and J by 12 bases, leaving 15 bases between them. CDR1 is DFQATT, CDR2 SNEGSKA, per germline (reference sequence). CDR3 region: CSARDPPGHWYF. The DNA of the CDR3 is TGCAGTGCTAGAGATCCCCCCGGGCATTGGTACTTC.

As to this clonotype: A much larger clone lies a single base off, so this may be a read error. This rearrangement joins TRBV5-1 to TRBJ2-7; D not resolved. The CDR3 runs to 14 residues. Germline assignment: CDR1 SGHRS and CDR2 YFSETQ. CDR3 DNA sequence: TGCGCCGGCAGCTTGGACGATTTTGCCTACGAGCAGTACTTC. It yields the protein CAGSLDDFAYEQYF.

In this sample, this clonotype turned up a few times. J is TRBJ2-7 and V is TRBV12-3 or TRBV12-4; D not certain. The CDR3 is made up of 13 amino acids. V lost 6 bases and J lost 5, with 14 bases in between. As DNA, the CDR3 is TGTGCCAGCAGCTTCGGACCGGCCAACGAGCAGTACTTC. Its translation is CASSFGPANEQYF.

The genes are TRBV20-1 and TRBJ2-3; the D gene is possibly TRBD2 (6 bases). Trimming stripped 1 base from V and 5 bases from J, with 10 bases between. This CDR3 has 13 amino acids. The germline gives CDR1 DFQATT, CDR2 SNEGSKA (reference sequence). The CDR3 protein is CSARGLAKDTQYF. As DNA, the CDR3 is TGCAGTGCTAGAGGGCTAGCGAAAGATACGCAGTATTTT.